The 9 T cell receptor beta chains in this list originate from one sample, sequenced in a study of T cells in Graves' hyperthyroidism and ophthalmopathy. TCR beta CDR3 region amplification was performed from RNA transcripts. During a first-round RT-PCR of the TCR CDR3, the HTBI primer set was used. TCRdb used MiXCR to reprocess the multiplex PCR reads, holding one entry per CDR3 protein. The data contain around 350,000 distinct CDR3 sequences, 13% to 15% of them singletons. The sample comprised blood. These receptors all come from a woman in her fifties or sixties with Graves' ophthalmopathy.

Many counts were recorded for this clonotype. The chain employs TRBV7-3 and TRBJ2-1; unclear D gene. The germline gives CDR1 SGHTA, CDR2 FQGTGA. The CDR3 is 14 residues long. V gave up 5 bases and J gave up 3 bases, with 11 bases separating them. CDR3 nucleotides: TGTGCCAGCAGCCAAAAGGACCACTACAATGAGCAGTTCTTC. The encoded protein is CASSQKDHYNEQFF.

There are many counts of this clonotype. This chain joins TRBV11-2 and TRBJ2-7; 8 bases match TRBD2. CDR3 length: 14 residues. With 1 base clipped from V and 4 bases from J, the junction kept 3 bases outside the gene matches. Germline V gene data show CDR1 as SGHAT and CDR2 as FQNNGV. The CDR3 loop is CASSLAQRGYEQYF. The CDR3 region has the DNA TGTGCCAGCAGCTTAGCCCAGCGGGGGTACGAGCAGTACTTC.

This clonotype was detected many times. The genes are TRBV6-1 and TRBJ1-5, with 8 bases identical to TRBD1. The trim removed 3 bases at V and 5 bases at J, leaving 0 bases unmatched. Germline V gene lookup returns CDR1 MNHNS and CDR2 SASEGT. This CDR3 is 13 amino acids long. The CDR3 loop reads CASSDRGHQPQHF. In DNA, the CDR3 is TGTGCCAGCAGTGACAGGGGGCATCAGCCCCAGCATTTT.

The CDR3 loop is CASSKTGPTDTQYF. The CDR3 bases are TGTGCCAGCAGCAAGACAGGGCCCACAGATACGCAGTATTTT. The genes are TRBV9 and TRBJ2-3; 7 nucleotides agree with TRBD1. With 4 bases clipped from V and 2 bases from J, the junction kept 4 bases outside the gene matches. Germline CDR1 is SGDLS and CDR2 is YYNGEE. The CDR3 is made up of 14 amino acids.

The V gene is TRBV2, the J gene TRBJ2-2; D is perhaps TRBD1 (5 bases). V shed 6 bases and J shed 6 bases, with 8 bases lying between them. The germline gives CDR1 SNHLY, CDR2 FYNNEI. This CDR3 comprises 12 residues. CDR3 bases: TGTGCCAGCAGCAGGGCGCCCGGGGAGCTGTTTTTT. Its translation is CASSRAPGELFF.

There are many counts of this clonotype. The chain couples TRBV30 to TRBJ2-7, with no clear D. Trimming left V 2 bases short and J 6 bases short, with 14 bases between. CDR1 is GTSNPN, CDR2 SVGIG, per germline (reference sequence). The CDR3 is made up of 13 amino acids. The CDR3 reads CAWSLSWTGEQYF. CDR3 DNA: TGTGCCTGGAGTTTATCCTGGACGGGCGAGCAGTACTTC.

This clonotype has ten or more counts. This chain connects TRBV11-3 to TRBJ1-5, with 7 nucleotides matching TRBD1. Germline CDR1 is SGHNT and CDR2 is YENEEA. With 4 bases clipped from V and 6 bases from J, the junction kept 6 bases outside the gene matches. The CDR3 covers 14 residues. In DNA, the CDR3 is TGTGCCAGCAGCTCCCCGACAGGGACTCAGCCCCAGCATTTT. Its translation: CASSSPTGTQPQHF.

This clonotype appeared a few times. The J gene is TRBJ2-1, the V gene TRBV5-1; D is unclear. V lost 0 bases to trimming and J lost 6 bases, with 16 bases between them. Germline V gives CDR1 SGHRS, CDR2 YFSETQ. The length of the CDR3 is 16 residues. The chain's CDR3 is CASSLGIFPEVNEQFF. CDR3 in DNA: TGCGCCAGCAGCTTGGGTATATTTCCCGAAGTCAATGAGCAGTTCTTC. Full variable domain (outside the CDR3, taken from reference TRBV5-1 and TRBJ2-1): KAGVTQTPRYLIKTRGQQVTLSCSPISGHRSVSWYQQTPGQGLQFLFEYFSETQRNKGNFPGRFSGRQFSNSRSEMNVSTLELGDSALYLCASSLGIFPEVNEQFFGPGTRLTVL.

The chain uses TRBV20-1 and TRBJ2-1; D could derive from TRBD1 or TRBD2 (5 bases each). CDR1 and CDR2 (germline): DFQATT, SNEGSKA (reference sequence). Trimming removed 6 bases at V and 2 bases at J, with 11 bases between. The CDR3 has 13 amino acids. CDR3 DNA: TGCAGTGCCCAGGGACGGACCTACAATGAGCAGTTCTTC. It translates to CSAQGRTYNEQFF.